Below, one T cell receptor (beta chain) is given with its context. The data stem from a study of blood T cell repertoires in COVID-19. Under the authors' procedure: Estimated nucleated cell counts came from reference gene primer amplification. Profiled with immunoSEQ multiplex PCR; TCRdb holds only in-frame clones, not every one. V, J and clone size are taken as reported in that table, and D and trimming were inferred from the DNA itself. In the table there are more than 110,000 clones, 60% to 80% of which are singletons. The CDR3 runs 16 residues. CDR1 is SGHTA and CDR2 is FQGNSA in the germline V gene. Trimming shortened V by 2 bases and J by 4 bases, and 12 bases separated the two germline ends. The participants were between roughly 18 and 89 years old and came from roughly 24 US areas. Cohort 3 donors were reported recovered after two negative PCRs, clearance, or symptom resolution.

The sequenced sample consisted of PBMCs or T cells enriched from blood (not recorded which). This clonotype was sampled from a woman in her forties or fifties who had recovered from COVID-19. The chain combines TRBV7-2 with TRBJ1-6, with a tentative D call TRBD1 (6 bases). For the CDR3, the DNA is TGTGCCAGCAGCTTAACAGGGAGGGGATATAATTCACCCCTCCACTTT. It is translated as CASSLTGRGYNSPLHF.